This T cell receptor (beta chain) comes out of a study of T cells in localized non-small cell lung cancer. The CDR3 has 14 residues. Germline CDR1 is LGHNT and CDR2 is FRNRAP. A note on this clone: Its antigen is not identified.

General study findings and limits: Sequencing was limited to one tumor region, leaving the possibility of heterogeneity open. Compared with tumor, uninvolved adjacent lung displayed greater T cell clonality, ranking highest overall. Median approximately 50 top-100 tumor clones were shared with paired adjacent lung.

Profiling relied on immunoSEQ multiplex PCR, and the TCRdb table lists in-frame clones only, not all of them. The data hold around 9,000 clones, with about 44% observed a single time. The sample here was lymph node tissue, taken before any cancer treatment. The sequence was collected from a woman between 40 and 69 years old with stage I lung adenocarcinoma. V and J are TRBV12-5 and TRBJ2-1; D may match TRBD1 or TRBD2 (5 bases each). This CDR3 is CAHRNGGYYNEQFF. The CDR3 coding sequence is TGTGCCCACCGGAATGGGGGTTACTACAATGAGCAGTTCTTC.